This entry lists 14 T cell receptor beta chains sequenced from one sample in a study of CD8+ T cells in alopecia areata. Specified treatment: oral pan-JAK inhibitor, 5-10 mg twice daily. RNA extraction and reverse transcription yielded cDNA as sequencing template. Sequencing used immunoSEQ multiplex PCR; TCRdb keeps in-frame clones, though not all of them. The profile shows around 150,000 clones, 65% to 90% of them singletons. The specimen was CD8+ T cells sorted from blood, collected at week 4, from a patient treated with tofacitinib. The source of these receptors is a human donor with alopecia areata.

This chain joins TRBV7-9 and TRBJ2-7; tentatively, D is TRBD1 (6 bases). The CDR3 runs 16 residues. The V gene's germline CDR1 is SEHNR and CDR2 FQNEAQ (reference sequence). Trimming took 2 bases from V and 7 from J, leaving 21 bases between them. CDR3 DNA: TGTGCCAGCAGCTTACCACAGGGACCTCCTCCCTGGGAGCAGTACTTC. Encoded protein: CASSLPQGPPPWEQYF.

This rearrangement joins TRBV14 to TRBJ1-3; D gene unclear. Trimming removed 3 bases at V and 0 bases at J, with 9 bases between. Germline CDR1 and CDR2: SGHDN and FVKESK. This CDR3 is 15 amino acids long. The CDR3 DNA follows: TGTGCCAGCAGCCAGGGGATCGGCTCTGGAAACACCATATATTTT. Protein: CASSQGIGSGNTIYF. Full variable domain (outside the CDR3, taken from reference TRBV14 and TRBJ1-3): EAGVTQFPSHSVIEKGQTVTLRCDPISGHDNLYWYRRVMGKEIKFLLHFVKESKQDESGMPNNRFLAERTGGTYSTLKVQPAELEDSGVYFCASSQGIGSGNTIYFGEGSWLTVV.

The sample holds a few counts of this clone. The V call is TRBV4-2, the J call TRBJ2-7; tentative D call: TRBD1 (6 bases). Germline lookup yields CDR1 LGHNA and CDR2 YNFKEQ. There are 16 residues in the CDR3. The V end was cut by 0 bases, the J end by 0 bases, with 12 bases between. CDR3 bases: TGTGCCAGCAGCCAAGAAGCGCAGGGGAGCTCCTACGAGCAGTACTTC. Translating it yields CASSQEAQGSSYEQYF.

The V and J genes are TRBV6-6 and TRBJ2-2, with TRBD2 matching 15 bases. The CDR3 has 15 residues. Germline CDR1 reads MNHNY; CDR2 reads SVGAGI (reference sequence). The junction had 1 base not matched to a gene; V was cut back by 6 bases and J by 5 bases. Written as DNA, the CDR3 is TGTGCCAGCAGAGGACTAGCGGGAGGGACCGGGGAGCTGTTTTTT. It encodes CASRGLAGGTGELFF.

V is TRBV2 and J is TRBJ2-3; 10 bases are shared with TRBD1. Looked up from germline, CDR1 is SNHLY and CDR2 is FYNNEI. There are 18 residues in the CDR3. With V trimmed by 3 bases and J by 0 bases, 9 bases remained unmatched. The CDR3 nucleotides read TGTGCCAGCAGTGAGGGGACAGGGGCCTTTATTAGCACAGATACGCAGTATTTT. As protein: CASSEGTGAFISTDTQYF.

In this sample, this clone turned up once. J is TRBJ2-5 and V is TRBV29-1; perhaps TRBD2 as D (5 bases). The CDR3 covers 13 residues. Looked up from germline, CDR1 is SQVTM and CDR2 is ANQGSEA. V lost 6 bases to trimming and J lost 5 bases, with 16 bases between them. In DNA, the CDR3 is TGCAGCGTACAGACTCCTGGGGAGGAGACCCAGTACTTC. Its protein product is CSVQTPGEETQYF.

This clone was seen a few times. This chain uses TRBV27 with TRBJ1-2; D unclear. The CDR3 is made up of 13 amino acids. Germline V gives CDR1 MNHEY, CDR2 SMNVEV (reference sequence). V gave up 6 bases and J gave up 8 bases, with 16 bases separating them. CDR3 protein: CASSPQALMGYTF. Written as DNA, the CDR3 is TGTGCCAGCAGCCCCCAGGCCCTTATGGGCTACACCTTC.

The chain uses TRBV4-1 and TRBJ2-1, with D tentatively TRBD1 or TRBD2 (6 bases each). Germline values: CDR1 MGHRA, CDR2 YSYEKL. Trimming removed 4 bases from V and 7 bases from J, with 20 bases in between. The CDR3 runs to 16 residues. As DNA, the CDR3 is TGCGCCAGCAGCCTCTCGTGGGGGGCCATCAAGAATGAGCAGTTCTTC. Translating it yields CASSLSWGAIKNEQFF.

The chain links TRBV27 to TRBJ1-2, with no clear D. Germline CDR1 is MNHEY and CDR2 is SMNVEV (reference sequence). V gave up 1 base and J gave up 2 bases, with 14 bases separating them. The CDR3 has 16 residues. Here the CDR3 DNA reads TGTGCCAGCAGTTTATTCGGACCCACCGAAAACTATGGCTACACCTTC. Residues: CASSLFGPTENYGYTF.

The chain has TRBV11-2 and TRBJ2-5, with 8 bases matching TRBD2. J was trimmed by 5 bases and V by 4 bases; bases with no gene match: 9. Per the germline V gene, CDR1 is SGHAT and CDR2 is FQNNGV. The CDR3 has 15 residues. CDR3 residues: CASSSPSGGLETQYF. The CDR3, as DNA: TGTGCCAGCAGCTCCCCCAGCGGGGGTTTGGAGACCCAGTACTTC.

The genes are TRBV2 and TRBJ2-3; D is unresolved. Looked up from germline, CDR1 is SNHLY and CDR2 is FYNNEI. The CDR3 is 15 residues long. V was trimmed by 3 bases and J by 6 bases, leaving 16 bases between them. The CDR3 coding sequence is TGTGCCAGCAGTGATAAGACGGAAACCCTGGATACGCAGTATTTT. Residues: CASSDKTETLDTQYF.

J is TRBJ1-6 and V is TRBV5-6; no firm D call. The germline V gene has CDR1 SGHDT and CDR2 YYEEEE. This CDR3 spans 16 amino acids. With 4 bases removed from V and 4 bases from J, the gap between germline ends came to 15 bases. The CDR3 loop reads CASSTWRTLYNSPLHF. In DNA form, the CDR3 reads TGTGCCAGCAGCACCTGGCGGACCCTATATAATTCACCCCTCCACTTT. The entire variable domain, with the rest obtained from reference TRBV5-6 and TRBJ1-6, is as follows: DAGVTQSPTHLIKTRGQQVTLRCSPKSGHDTVSWYQQALGQGPQFIFQYYEEEERQRGNFPDRFSGHQFPNYSSELNVNALLLGDSALYLCASSTWRTLYNSPLHFGNGTRLTVT.

The rearrangement joins TRBV7-9 to TRBJ1-1, with a weak D call TRBD1 (6 bases). The ends were cut back, 3 bases at V and 8 bases at J, with 13 bases in the middle. The germline CDR1 and CDR2 sequences are SEHNR and FQNEAQ (reference sequence). This CDR3 is built from 13 residues. CDR3 region: CASSFETGGEAFF. The CDR3 DNA follows: TGTGCCAGCAGCTTCGAGACCGGGGGCGAAGCTTTCTTT.

V gene TRBV7-2 combines with J gene TRBJ1-1; D unclear. Germline loops: CDR1 SGHTA, CDR2 FQGNSA. V dropped 0 bases and J dropped 3 bases, with 8 bases sitting between them. CDR3 length equals 14 residues. The CDR3 nucleotides read TGTGCCAGCAGCTTAGCGAGGACCTACACTGAAGCTTTCTTT. Encoded protein: CASSLARTYTEAFF.